In its sample, the clone carrying this T cell receptor (beta chain) was seen a few times. The data are from a study of radiotherapy plus CTLA-4 blockade in lung cancer. Alongside CTLA-4 blockade with ipilimumab, patients with chemo-refractory metastatic non-small-cell lung cancer received focal radiation. Assay: immunoSEQ multiplex PCR; the TCRdb copy retains only in-frame clones and omits some. Of about 98,000 clones listed, 75% to 90% are singletons. The material sequenced was peripheral blood, taken from a patient treated with radiotherapy plus ipilimumab. The TCR comes from a human donor with non-small cell lung cancer who had a partial response to radiotherapy plus ipilimumab.

Written as DNA, the CDR3 is TGTGCCAGCACCCGGGGGGCTAGCCGGGGAGAGACCCAGTACTTC. This codes for CASTRGASRGETQYF. The V call is TRBV5-8, the J call TRBJ2-5; a weak D match, TRBD2 (7 bases). This CDR3 contains 15 residues. The germline V gene encodes CDR1 SGHTS and CDR2 YDEGEE. Trimming stripped 6 bases from V and 4 bases from J, with 19 bases between. Filled out from reference TRBV5-8 and TRBJ2-5, the complete variable domain reads EAGVTQSPTHLIKTRGQQATLRCSPISGHTSVYWYQQALGLGLQFLLWYDEGEERNRGNFPPRFSGRQFPNYSSELNVNALELEDSALYLCASTRGASRGETQYFGPGTRLLVL.